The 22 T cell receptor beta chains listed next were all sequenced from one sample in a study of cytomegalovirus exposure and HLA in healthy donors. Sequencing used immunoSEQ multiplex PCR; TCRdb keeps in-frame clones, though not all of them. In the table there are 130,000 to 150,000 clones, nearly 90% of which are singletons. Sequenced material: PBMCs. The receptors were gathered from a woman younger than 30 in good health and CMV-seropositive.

CDR3 residues: CASSVVLNTEAFF. CDR3 bases: TGTGCCAGCAGCGTAGTTCTCAACACTGAAGCTTTCTTT. The J gene is TRBJ1-1, the V gene TRBV9; D not resolved. The germline V gene has CDR1 SGDLS and CDR2 YYNGEE. Trimming left V 0 bases short and J 2 bases short, with 5 bases between. CDR3 size: 13 residues.

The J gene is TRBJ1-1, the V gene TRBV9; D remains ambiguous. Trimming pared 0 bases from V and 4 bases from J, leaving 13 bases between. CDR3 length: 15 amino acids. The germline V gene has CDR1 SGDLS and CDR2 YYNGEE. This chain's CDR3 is CASSVGPLAPTEAFF. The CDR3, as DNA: TGTGCCAGCAGCGTAGGCCCCTTGGCTCCCACTGAAGCTTTCTTT.

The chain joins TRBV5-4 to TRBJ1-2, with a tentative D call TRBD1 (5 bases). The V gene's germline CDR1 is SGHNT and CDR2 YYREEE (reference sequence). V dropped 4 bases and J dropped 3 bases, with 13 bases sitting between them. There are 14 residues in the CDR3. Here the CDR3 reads CASSLLREDYGYTF. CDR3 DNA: TGTGCCAGCAGCCTACTCAGGGAGGACTATGGCTACACCTTC.

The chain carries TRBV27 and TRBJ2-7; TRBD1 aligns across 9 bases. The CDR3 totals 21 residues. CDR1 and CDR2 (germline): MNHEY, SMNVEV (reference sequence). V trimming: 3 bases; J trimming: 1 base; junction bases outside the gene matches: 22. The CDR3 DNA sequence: TGTGCCAGCAGTTTTCTACTGCCCGGGACAGGGTCTCCATTCGCTTCCTACGAGCAGTACTTC. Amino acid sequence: CASSFLLPGTGSPFASYEQYF.

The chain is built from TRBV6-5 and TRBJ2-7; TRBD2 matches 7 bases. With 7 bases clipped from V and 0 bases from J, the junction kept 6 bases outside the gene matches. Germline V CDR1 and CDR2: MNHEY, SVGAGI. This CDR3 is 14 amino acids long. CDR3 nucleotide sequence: TGTGCCAGCAAGTTGCGGGGGAGCTCCTACGAGCAGTACTTC. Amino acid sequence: CASKLRGSSYEQYF.

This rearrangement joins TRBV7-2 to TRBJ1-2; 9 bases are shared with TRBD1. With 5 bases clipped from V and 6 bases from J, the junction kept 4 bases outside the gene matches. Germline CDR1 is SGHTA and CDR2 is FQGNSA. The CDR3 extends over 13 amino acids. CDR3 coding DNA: TGTGCCAGCAGCCGACAGGGGGTCCATGGCTACACCTTC. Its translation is CASSRQGVHGYTF.

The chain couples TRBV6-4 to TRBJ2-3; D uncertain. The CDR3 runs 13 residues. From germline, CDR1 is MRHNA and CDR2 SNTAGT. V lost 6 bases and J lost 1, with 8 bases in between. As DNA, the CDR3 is TGTGCCAGCAGCCCCTCGGGCACAGATACGCAGTATTTT. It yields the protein CASSPSGTDTQYF.

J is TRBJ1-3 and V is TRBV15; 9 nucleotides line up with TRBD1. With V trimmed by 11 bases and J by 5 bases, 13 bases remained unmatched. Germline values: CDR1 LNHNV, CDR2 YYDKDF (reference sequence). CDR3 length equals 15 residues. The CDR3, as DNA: TGTGCCTCTGGACCGGGACAGGGTTTGCGAAACACCATATATTTT. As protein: CASGPGQGLRNTIYF.

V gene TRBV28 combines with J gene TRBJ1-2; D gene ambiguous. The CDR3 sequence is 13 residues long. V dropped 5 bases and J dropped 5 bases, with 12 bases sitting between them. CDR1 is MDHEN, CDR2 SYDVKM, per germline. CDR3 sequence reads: CASSQTYEYGYTF. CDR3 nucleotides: TGTGCCAGCAGTCAAACGTATGAGTATGGCTACACCTTC.

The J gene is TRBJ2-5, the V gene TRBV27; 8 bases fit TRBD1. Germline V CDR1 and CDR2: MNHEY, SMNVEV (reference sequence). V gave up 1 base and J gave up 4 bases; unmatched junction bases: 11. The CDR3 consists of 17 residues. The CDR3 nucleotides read TGTGCCAGCAGTTTATACGCCCGGACAGGGAAGGCAGAGACCCAGTACTTC. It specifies CASSLYARTGKAETQYF.

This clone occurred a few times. In DNA form, the CDR3 reads TGCGCCAGCAGTGAGTCGCCGACTCCCTACGAGCAGTACTTC. Protein product: CASSESPTPYEQYF. The rearrangement joins TRBV10-1 to TRBJ2-7; D remains ambiguous. CDR3 length equals 14 residues. The V end was cut by 0 bases, the J end by 2 bases, with 8 bases between. Germline V gene data show CDR1 as WNHNN and CDR2 as SYGVQD (reference sequence).

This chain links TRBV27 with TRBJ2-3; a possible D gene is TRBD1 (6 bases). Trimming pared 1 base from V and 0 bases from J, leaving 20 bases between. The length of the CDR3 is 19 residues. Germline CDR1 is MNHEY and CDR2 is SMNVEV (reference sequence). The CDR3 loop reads CASSLLQGSRRSSTDTQYF. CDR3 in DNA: TGTGCCAGCAGTTTATTACAGGGTAGTCGACGATCTAGCACAGATACGCAGTATTTT.

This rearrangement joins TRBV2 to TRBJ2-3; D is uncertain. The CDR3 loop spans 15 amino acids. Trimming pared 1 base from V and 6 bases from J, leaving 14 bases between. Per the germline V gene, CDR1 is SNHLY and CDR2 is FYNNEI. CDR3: CASSEVNTPADTQYF. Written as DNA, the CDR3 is TGTGCCAGCAGTGAAGTGAATACGCCCGCGGATACGCAGTATTTT.

Here the CDR3 DNA reads TGTGCCTGGAGTGTACCAGGACAGGGTTATCAGCCCCAGCATTTT. It codes for CAWSVPGQGYQPQHF. The chain carries TRBV30 and TRBJ1-5, with TRBD1 matching 8 bases. The CDR3 runs 15 residues. V shed 0 bases, J shed 5 bases, and the junction held 6 bases outside the gene matches. Germline V gene data show CDR1 as GTSNPN and CDR2 as SVGIG (reference sequence). The whole variable domain, filled in from reference TRBV30 and TRBJ1-5, reads SQTIHQWPATLVQPVGSPLSLECTVEGTSNPNLYWYRQAAGRGLQLLFYSVGIGQISSEVPQNLSASRPQDRQFILSSKKLLLSDSGFYLCAWSVPGQGYQPQHFGDGTRLSIL.

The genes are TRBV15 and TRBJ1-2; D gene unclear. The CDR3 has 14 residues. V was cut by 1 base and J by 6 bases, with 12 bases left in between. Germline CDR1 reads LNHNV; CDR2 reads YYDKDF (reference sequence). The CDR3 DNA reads TGTGCCACCAGCAGAGGGGAGACACCGGATGGCTACACCTTC. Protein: CATSRGETPDGYTF.

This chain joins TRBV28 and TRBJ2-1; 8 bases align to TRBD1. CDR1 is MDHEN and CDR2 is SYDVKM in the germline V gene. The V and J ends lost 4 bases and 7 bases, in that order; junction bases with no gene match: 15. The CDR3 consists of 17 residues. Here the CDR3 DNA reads TGTGCCAGCAGTTCACCCCACAGGGGGTCATTTGTGAATGAGCAGTTCTTC. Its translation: CASSSPHRGSFVNEQFF.

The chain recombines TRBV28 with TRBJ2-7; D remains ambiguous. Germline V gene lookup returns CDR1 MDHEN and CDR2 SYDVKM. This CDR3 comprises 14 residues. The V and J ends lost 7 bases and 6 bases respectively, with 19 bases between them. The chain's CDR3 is CASTHPVLPGEQYF. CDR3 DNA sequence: TGTGCCAGCACCCACCCGGTCCTCCCGGGCGAGCAGTACTTC.

CDR3 nucleotides: TGTGCCAGCAGCTTAGGTCGGAAACTCGCGGATGAGCAGTTCTTC. Amino acids: CASSLGRKLADEQFF. The chain has TRBV7-6 and TRBJ2-1; D uncertain. The CDR3 has 15 amino acids. CDR1 and CDR2 from the germline V gene are SGHVS and FNYEAQ. V lost 1 base and J 8 bases, leaving 15 bases between the germline ends.

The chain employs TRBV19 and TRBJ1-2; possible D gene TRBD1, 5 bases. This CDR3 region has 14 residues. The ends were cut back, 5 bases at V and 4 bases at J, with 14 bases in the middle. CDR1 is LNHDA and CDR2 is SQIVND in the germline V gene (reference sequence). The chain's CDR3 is CASSAQDSVYGYTF. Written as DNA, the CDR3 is TGTGCCAGTAGTGCACAGGATTCGGTCTATGGCTACACCTTC.

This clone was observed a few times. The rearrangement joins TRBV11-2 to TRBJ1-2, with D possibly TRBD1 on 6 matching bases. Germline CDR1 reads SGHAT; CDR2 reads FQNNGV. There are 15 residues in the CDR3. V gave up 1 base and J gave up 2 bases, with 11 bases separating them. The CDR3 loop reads CASSLAGQGNYGYTF. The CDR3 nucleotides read TGTGCCAGCAGCTTAGCCGGGCAGGGGAACTATGGCTACACCTTC.

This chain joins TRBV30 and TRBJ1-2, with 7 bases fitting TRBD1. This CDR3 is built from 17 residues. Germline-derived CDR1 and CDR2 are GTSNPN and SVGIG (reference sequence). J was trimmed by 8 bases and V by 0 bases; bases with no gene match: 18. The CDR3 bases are TGTGCCTGGAGTGTACAGGGGTGGGGCGGAACCCCGGGAGGCTACACCTTC. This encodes CAWSVQGWGGTPGGYTF.

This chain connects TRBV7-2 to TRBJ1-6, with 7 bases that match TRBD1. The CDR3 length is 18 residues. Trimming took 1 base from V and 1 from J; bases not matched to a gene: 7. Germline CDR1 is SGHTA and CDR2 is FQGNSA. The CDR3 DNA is TGTGCCAGCAGCTTAGGGACAGGTCCAGGGTCCTATAATTCACCCCTCCACTTT. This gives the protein CASSLGTGPGSYNSPLHF.